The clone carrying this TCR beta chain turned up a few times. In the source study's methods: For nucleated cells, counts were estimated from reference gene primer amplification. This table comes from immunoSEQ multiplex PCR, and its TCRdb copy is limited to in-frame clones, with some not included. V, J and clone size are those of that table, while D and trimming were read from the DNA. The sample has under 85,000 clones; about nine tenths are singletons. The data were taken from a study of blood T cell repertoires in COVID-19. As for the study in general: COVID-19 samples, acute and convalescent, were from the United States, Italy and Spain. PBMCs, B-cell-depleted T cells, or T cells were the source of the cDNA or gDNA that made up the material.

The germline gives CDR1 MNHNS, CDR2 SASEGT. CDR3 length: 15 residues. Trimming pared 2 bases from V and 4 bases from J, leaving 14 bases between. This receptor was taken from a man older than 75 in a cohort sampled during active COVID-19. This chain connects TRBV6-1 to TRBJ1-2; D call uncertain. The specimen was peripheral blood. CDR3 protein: CASSESSGAGYGYTF. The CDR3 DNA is TGTGCCAGCAGTGAAAGTAGCGGAGCCGGCTATGGCTACACCTTC.